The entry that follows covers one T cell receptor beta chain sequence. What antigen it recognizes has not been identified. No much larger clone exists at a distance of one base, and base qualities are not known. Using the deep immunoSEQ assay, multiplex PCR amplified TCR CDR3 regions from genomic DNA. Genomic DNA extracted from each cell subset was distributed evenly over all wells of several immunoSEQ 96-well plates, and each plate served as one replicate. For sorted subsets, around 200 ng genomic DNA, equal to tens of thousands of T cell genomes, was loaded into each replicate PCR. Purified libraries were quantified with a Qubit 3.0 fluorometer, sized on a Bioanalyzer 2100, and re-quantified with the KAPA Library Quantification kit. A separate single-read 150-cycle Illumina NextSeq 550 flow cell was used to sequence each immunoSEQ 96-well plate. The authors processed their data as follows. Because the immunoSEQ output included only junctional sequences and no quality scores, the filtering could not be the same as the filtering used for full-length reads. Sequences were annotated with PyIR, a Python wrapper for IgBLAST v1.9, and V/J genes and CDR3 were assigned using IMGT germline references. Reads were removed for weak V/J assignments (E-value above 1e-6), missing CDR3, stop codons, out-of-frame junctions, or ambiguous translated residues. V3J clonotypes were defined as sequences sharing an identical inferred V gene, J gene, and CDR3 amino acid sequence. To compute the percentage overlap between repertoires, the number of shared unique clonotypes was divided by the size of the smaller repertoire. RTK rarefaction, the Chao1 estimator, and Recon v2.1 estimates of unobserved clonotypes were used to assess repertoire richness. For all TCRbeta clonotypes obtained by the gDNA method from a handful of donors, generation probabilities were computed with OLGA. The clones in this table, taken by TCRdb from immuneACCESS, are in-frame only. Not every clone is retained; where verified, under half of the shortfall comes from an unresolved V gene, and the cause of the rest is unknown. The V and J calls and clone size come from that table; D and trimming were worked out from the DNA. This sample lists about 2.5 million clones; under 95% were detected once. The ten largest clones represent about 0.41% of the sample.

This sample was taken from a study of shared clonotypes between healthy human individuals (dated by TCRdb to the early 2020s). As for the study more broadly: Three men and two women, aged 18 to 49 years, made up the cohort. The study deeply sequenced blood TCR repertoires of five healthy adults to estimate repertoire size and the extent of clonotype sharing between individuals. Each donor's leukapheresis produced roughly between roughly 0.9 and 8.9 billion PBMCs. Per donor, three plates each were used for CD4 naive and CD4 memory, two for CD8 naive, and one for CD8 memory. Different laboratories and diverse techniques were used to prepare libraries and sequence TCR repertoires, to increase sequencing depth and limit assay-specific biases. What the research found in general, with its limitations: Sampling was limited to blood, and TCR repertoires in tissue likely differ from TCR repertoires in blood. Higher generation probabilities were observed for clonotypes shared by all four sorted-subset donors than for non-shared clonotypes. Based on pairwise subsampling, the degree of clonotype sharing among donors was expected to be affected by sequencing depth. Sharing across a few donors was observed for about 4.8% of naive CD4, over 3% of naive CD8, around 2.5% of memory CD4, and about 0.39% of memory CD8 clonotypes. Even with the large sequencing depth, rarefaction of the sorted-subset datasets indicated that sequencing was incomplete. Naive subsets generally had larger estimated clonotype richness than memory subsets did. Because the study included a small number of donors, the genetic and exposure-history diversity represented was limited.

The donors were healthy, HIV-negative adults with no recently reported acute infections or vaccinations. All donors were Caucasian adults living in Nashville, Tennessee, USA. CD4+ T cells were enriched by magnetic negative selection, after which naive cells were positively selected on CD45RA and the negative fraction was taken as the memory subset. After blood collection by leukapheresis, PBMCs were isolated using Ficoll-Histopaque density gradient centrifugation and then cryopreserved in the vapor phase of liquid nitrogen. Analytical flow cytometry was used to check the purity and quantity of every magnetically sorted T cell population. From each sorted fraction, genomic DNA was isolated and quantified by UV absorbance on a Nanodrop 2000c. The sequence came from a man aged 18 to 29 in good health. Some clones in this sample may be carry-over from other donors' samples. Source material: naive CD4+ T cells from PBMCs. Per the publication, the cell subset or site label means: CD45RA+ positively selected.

The base sequence is TGCGCCAGCAGCCTTCGGACAGGGAACCAAGAGACCCAGTACTTC. It specifies CASSLRTGNQETQYF. Here the chain combines TRBV5-1 and TRBJ2-5, with 8 middle bases fitting TRBD1. V has 4 bases trimmed and J has 0 bases trimmed; junction bases matching no gene number 5. The CDR3 numbers 15 residues from cysteine through phenylalanine. Just the 45-base CDR3 DNA is kept, in frame starting at base 1. The germline V gene specifies SGHRS as CDR1 and YFSETQ as CDR2.